This T cell receptor beta chain is drawn from a study of blood T cell repertoires in COVID-19. This table comes from immunoSEQ multiplex PCR, and its TCRdb copy is limited to in-frame clones, with some not included. The sample records 490,000 or so clones, around nine tenths being singletons. In the case of this clone: A clone one base away is much larger, so this may be a read error. Other DNA sequences from this sample encode an identical CDR3 as well.

Germline V lookup: CDR1 SNHLY, CDR2 FYNNEI. V shed 6 bases and J shed 1 base, with 9 bases lying between them. The CDR3 sequence is 13 residues long. Participant ages covered roughly 18 to 89 years across around 22 US areas. Recovery meant two consecutive negative NP/OP PCR tests, professional clearance, or resolved symptoms. The sequenced material came from PBMCs or T cells enriched from blood (not recorded which). The genes are TRBV2 and TRBJ1-1, with a tentative D call TRBD1 (5 bases). The TCR sequence derives from a woman aged 60-75 years who had recovered from COVID-19. The DNA of the CDR3 is TGTGCCAGCAGCTCCGACAGGAACACTGAAGCTTTCTTT. It yields the protein CASSSDRNTEAFF.